The subject of this entry is one T cell receptor beta chain. This entry is derived from a study of blood T cell repertoires in COVID-19. Whole-study context: Donors in the United States, Italy and Spain gave samples during acute or convalescent COVID-19. From T cells, B-cell-depleted T cells, or PBMCs came the material, which was cDNA or gDNA.

The CDR3 runs 15 residues. Trimming took 3 bases from V and 1 from J, leaving 10 bases between them. From germline, CDR1 is LNHDA and CDR2 SQIVND (reference sequence). The method was immunoSEQ multiplex PCR; TCRdb's version includes in-frame clones alone and lacks a portion of them. The profile covers about 220,000 clones, with 84% appearing a single time and approximately 5% taken by the ten largest. J is TRBJ1-3 and V is TRBV19; D possibly corresponds to TRBD1 (5 bases). The TCR was taken from a woman aged 55-70 years who had recovered from COVID-19. The material sequenced was peripheral blood. In nucleotides, the CDR3 is TGTGCCAGTAGTATCCCAGGGTTTTCTGGAAACACCATATATTTT. Encoded protein: CASSIPGFSGNTIYF.